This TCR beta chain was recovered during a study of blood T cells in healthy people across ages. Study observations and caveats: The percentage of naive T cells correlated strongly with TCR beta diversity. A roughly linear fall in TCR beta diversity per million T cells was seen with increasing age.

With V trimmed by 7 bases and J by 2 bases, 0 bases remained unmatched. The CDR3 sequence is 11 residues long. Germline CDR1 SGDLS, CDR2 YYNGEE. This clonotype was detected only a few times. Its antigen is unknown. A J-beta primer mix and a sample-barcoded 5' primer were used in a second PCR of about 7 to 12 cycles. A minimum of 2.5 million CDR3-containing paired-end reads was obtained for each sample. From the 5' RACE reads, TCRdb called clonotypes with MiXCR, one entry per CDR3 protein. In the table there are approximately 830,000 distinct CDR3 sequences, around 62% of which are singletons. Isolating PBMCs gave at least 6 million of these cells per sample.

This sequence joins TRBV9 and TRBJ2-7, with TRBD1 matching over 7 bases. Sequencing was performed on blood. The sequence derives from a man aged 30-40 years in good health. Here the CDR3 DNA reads TGTGCCAGCGGGACAGCCTACGAGCAGTACTTC. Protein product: CASGTAYEQYF.